This paragraph reports one T cell receptor beta chain. V lost 0 bases and J 0 bases, leaving 9 bases between the germline ends. Germline V CDR1 and CDR2: MNHEY, SVGAGI. The CDR3 is 16 amino acids. This entry belongs to a study of blood T cell repertoires in COVID-19. Study overall: The samples span acute and convalescent COVID-19 from the United States, Italy and Spain. T cells, B-cell-depleted T cells, or PBMCs supplied cDNA or gDNA.

Using immunoSEQ multiplex PCR, the repertoire was profiled, and TCRdb retains in-frame clones only, with some absent. The repertoire includes some 85,000 clones, roughly 74% of them detected once, and 6.3% sits in the top ten. During active infection, Seattle patients enrolled and were then monitored through disease. This TCR was recovered from a man aged 65-85 years with COVID-19, enrolled during active disease. What was sequenced was peripheral blood. This chain links TRBV6-5 with TRBJ1-5; D perhaps matches TRBD1 (5 bases). The CDR3 region is CASSYSPTASNQPQHF. In nucleotides, the CDR3 is TGTGCCAGCAGTTACTCCCCGACAGCTAGCAATCAGCCCCAGCATTTT.